This entry features one T cell receptor beta chain sequence. This entry belongs to a study of blood T cell repertoires in COVID-19. Overall study context: The study drew acute and convalescent COVID-19 samples from the United States, Italy and Spain. T cells, B-cell-depleted T cells, or PBMCs supplied cDNA or gDNA.

Original processing notes: From reference gene primer amplification, estimates of nucleated cell counts were derived. Sequenced by immunoSEQ multiplex PCR; TCRdb stores in-frame clones only, minus some. The D gene and trimming were derived from the DNA, and the V and J assignments and clone size from that table. Altogether fewer than 250,000 clones are present, almost 85% being singletons, with the ten largest covering under 4.5%. The CDR3 has 14 residues. V gave up 4 bases and J gave up 6 bases, with 12 bases separating them. Germline-derived CDR1 and CDR2 are KGHDR and SFDVKD. Sequencing was carried out using peripheral blood. The chain combines TRBV24-1 with TRBJ2-1; a weak D match, TRBD1 (5 bases). The receptor comes from a man between 45 and 60 years old with acute or convalescent COVID-19. The CDR3 bases are TGTGCCACCAGTGACGTGACAGATCCCAATGAGCAGTTCTTC. Translation: CATSDVTDPNEQFF.